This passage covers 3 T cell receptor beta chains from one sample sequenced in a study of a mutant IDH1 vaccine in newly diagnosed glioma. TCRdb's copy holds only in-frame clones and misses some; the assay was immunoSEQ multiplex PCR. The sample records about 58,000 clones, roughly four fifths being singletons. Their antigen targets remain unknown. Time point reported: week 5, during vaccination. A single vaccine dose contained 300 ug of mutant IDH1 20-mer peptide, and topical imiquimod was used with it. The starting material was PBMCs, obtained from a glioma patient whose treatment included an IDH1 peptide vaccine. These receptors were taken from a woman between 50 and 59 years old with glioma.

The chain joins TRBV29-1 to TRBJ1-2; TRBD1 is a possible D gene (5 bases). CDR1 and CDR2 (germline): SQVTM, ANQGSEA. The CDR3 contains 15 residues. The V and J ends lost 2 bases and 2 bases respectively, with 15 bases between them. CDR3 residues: CSVESPEGQNYGYTF. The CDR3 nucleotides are TGCAGCGTTGAATCACCCGAGGGGCAGAACTATGGCTACACCTTC.

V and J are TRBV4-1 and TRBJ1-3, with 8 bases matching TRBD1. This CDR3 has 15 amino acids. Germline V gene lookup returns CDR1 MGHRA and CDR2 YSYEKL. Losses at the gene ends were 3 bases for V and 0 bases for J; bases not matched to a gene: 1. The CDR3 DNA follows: TGCGCCAGCAGCCAGGACAGGGCCTCTGGAAACACCATATATTTT. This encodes CASSQDRASGNTIYF.

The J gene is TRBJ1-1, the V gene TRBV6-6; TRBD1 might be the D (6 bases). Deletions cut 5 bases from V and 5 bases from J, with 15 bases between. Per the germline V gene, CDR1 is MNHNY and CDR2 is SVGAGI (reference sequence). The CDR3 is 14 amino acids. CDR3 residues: CASSTWTDVTEAFF. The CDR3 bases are TGTGCCAGCAGTACCTGGACAGATGTGACTGAAGCTTTCTTT.